These 28 T cell receptor beta chains were all obtained from the same sample, sequenced in a study of shared clonotypes between healthy human individuals. Terminally differentiated effector memory CD45RA+ cells were excluded from the naive CD8 cells, which were CD45RO-negative and positively selected for CCR7. Libraries were prepared by immunoSEQ multiplex PCR; TCRdb keeps only in-frame clonotypes and omits some of them. The sample holds around 1,900,000 clones, 93% seen once. Sequencing was carried out using naive CD8+ T cells from PBMCs. The receptors shown here come from a man between 18 and 29 years old in good health. Some clones in this sample may be carry-over from other donors' samples.

The chain has TRBV19 and TRBJ2-2, with TRBD2 matching 13 bases. CDR3 length: 16 residues. The ends lost 5 bases at V and 7 bases at J; junction bases unmatched: 7. CDR1 and CDR2 (germline): LNHDA, SQIVND (reference sequence). This CDR3 is CASSPRLAGGGGELFF. In nucleotides, the CDR3 is TGTGCCAGTAGTCCTCGACTAGCGGGGGGAGGCGGGGAGCTGTTTTTT.

V is TRBV11-2 and J is TRBJ1-3; D not certain. The CDR3 is 15 residues long. The V and J ends lost 5 bases and 1 base respectively, with 12 bases between them. Per the germline V gene, CDR1 is SGHAT and CDR2 is FQNNGV. The CDR3 region has the DNA TGTGCCAGCAGCGGCGGGGATTTTTCTGGAAACACCATATATTTT. Translation: CASSGGDFSGNTIYF.

The V call is TRBV19, the J call TRBJ1-5, with TRBD1 as a possible D gene (5 bases). With 3 bases removed from V and 4 bases from J, the gap between germline ends came to 13 bases. In germline, CDR1 is LNHDA, CDR2 SQIVND (reference sequence). The CDR3 length is 15 residues. The CDR3 DNA is TGTGCCAGTAGTATCTCCAGGGCCCTAAATCAGCCCCAGCATTTT. This encodes CASSISRALNQPQHF.

Note on this clone: Sequence at one end of the junction differs from germline and may be a read error. The chain is built from TRBV7-2 and TRBJ2-7; 8 nucleotides match TRBD2. The CDR3 is 10 amino acids. From germline, CDR1 is SGHTA and CDR2 FQGNSA. DNA of the CDR3: TGTGCCAGCAGCCGGACTAGCTGGGACTTC. Translation gives CASSRTSWDF.

The chain recombines TRBV27 with TRBJ2-1; possibly TRBD1 or TRBD2 for D (5 bases each). Deletions cut 2 bases from V and 6 bases from J, with 23 bases between. The CDR3 is 18 residues long. Germline CDR1 reads MNHEY; CDR2 reads SMNVEV (reference sequence). The CDR3 bases are TGTGCCAGCAGTTTAGTCGATCCCGGGGCCTCGGTGGGCAATGAGCAGTTCTTC. Translating gives CASSLVDPGASVGNEQFF.

The rearrangement uses TRBV7-8 and TRBJ2-7; D tentatively reads TRBD1 or TRBD2 (6 bases each). Trimming shortened V by 5 bases and J by 3 bases, and 14 bases separated the two germline ends. Germline V gene sequence: CDR1 SGHVS, CDR2 FQNEAQ. The CDR3 runs 14 residues. The CDR3 is CASSPDRGHYEQYF. CDR3 in DNA: TGTGCCAGCAGCCCGGACCGGGGGCACTACGAGCAGTACTTC.

The J gene is TRBJ2-3, the V gene TRBV7-3, with a weak D call TRBD1 (5 bases). The CDR3 contains 16 residues. CDR1 and CDR2 from the germline V gene are SGHTA and FQGTGA. Trimming shortened V by 0 bases and J by 1 base, and 11 bases separated the two germline ends. CDR3 in DNA: TGTGCCAGCAGCTTAACAGGGGATCCTGGCACAGATACGCAGTATTTT. It specifies CASSLTGDPGTDTQYF.

The chain carries TRBV6-6 and TRBJ2-3, with D possibly matching TRBD1 (5 bases). The CDR3 length is 16 residues. V was trimmed by 0 bases and J by 0 bases, leaving 10 bases between them. Per germline, CDR1 MNHNY and CDR2 SVGAGI (reference sequence). CDR3 DNA sequence: TGTGCCAGCAGTTACTCGCCAGGGATGAGCACAGATACGCAGTATTTT. Translation gives CASSYSPGMSTDTQYF.

Here the CDR3 reads CASSLASTGELFF. The CDR3 DNA sequence: TGTGCCAGCAGCTTAGCATCCACCGGGGAGCTGTTTTTT. The chain joins TRBV11-2 to TRBJ2-2; D is uncertain. The germline V and J ends were trimmed by 1 base and 4 bases, with 4 bases remaining between them. CDR1 and CDR2 (germline): SGHAT, FQNNGV. CDR3 length equals 13 residues.

The V and J genes are TRBV28 and TRBJ2-7, with unresolved D. The ends were cut back, 3 bases at V and 2 bases at J, with 11 bases in the middle. The CDR3 extends over 14 amino acids. Germline CDR1 is MDHEN and CDR2 is SYDVKM. The CDR3 is CASSFGENTYEQYF. CDR3 sequence (DNA): TGTGCCAGCAGTTTCGGTGAGAACACCTACGAGCAGTACTTC.

The rearrangement uses TRBV10-3 and TRBJ1-2, with D possibly being TRBD1 (5 bases). CDR3 length: 15 amino acids. Germline-derived CDR1 and CDR2 are ENHRY and SYGVKD. V was trimmed by 10 bases and J by 5 bases, leaving 23 bases between them. The CDR3 protein is CANSWGEGPGYGYTF. The CDR3, as DNA: TGTGCCAACTCGTGGGGTGAGGGACCAGGGTATGGCTACACCTTC.

About this clone itself: This sample includes further DNA sequences coding for the same CDR3. This rearrangement joins TRBV10-1 to TRBJ2-1, with TRBD2 matching 14 bases. The germline V gene encodes CDR1 WNHNN and CDR2 SYGVQD (reference sequence). CDR3 length: 15 residues. With V trimmed by 2 bases and J by 6 bases, 0 bases remained unmatched. CDR3 region: CASSEGLAGGNEQFF. DNA for the CDR3: TGCGCCAGCAGTGAGGGACTAGCGGGAGGCAATGAGCAGTTCTTC.

The chain combines TRBV14 with TRBJ2-1; D is uncertain. The CDR3 runs 14 residues. In germline, CDR1 is SGHDN, CDR2 FVKESK. Trimming left V 2 bases short and J 7 bases short, with 12 bases between. In nucleotides, the CDR3 is TGTGCCAGCAGCCAATTGGCGTACCGGAATGAGCAGTTCTTC. Translated, it gives CASSQLAYRNEQFF.

Here the CDR3 reads CASSQGQVSELFF. CDR3 sequence (DNA): TGTGCCAGCAGTCAGGGACAGGTGTCCGAACTGTTTTTT. This sequence joins TRBV28 and TRBJ1-4, with 8 positions matching TRBD1. This CDR3 is built from 13 residues. The J segment lost 12 bases and the V segment lost 5 bases, leaving 8 bases of the junction unmatched. Germline V gene data show CDR1 as MDHEN and CDR2 as SYDVKM. The full variable domain, in which reference TRBV28 and TRBJ1-4 provide the parts outside the CDR3, is DVKVTQSSRYLVKRTGEKVFLECVQDMDHENMFWYRQDPGLGLRLIYFSYDVKMKEKGDIPEGYSVSREKKERFSLILESASTNQTSMYLCASSQGQVSELFFGSGTQLSVL.

V and J are TRBV7-2 and TRBJ1-5; possibly TRBD1 for D (6 bases). The length of the CDR3 is 14 residues. With 2 bases removed from V and 3 bases from J, the gap between germline ends came to 8 bases. Per the germline V gene, CDR1 is SGHTA and CDR2 is FQGNSA. Here the CDR3 reads CASSLWDNNQPQHF. CDR3 bases: TGTGCCAGCAGCTTATGGGACAACAATCAGCCCCAGCATTTT.

This clone occurred a few times. The J gene is TRBJ1-1, the V gene TRBV19; a possible D gene is TRBD1 (6 bases). Germline loops: CDR1 LNHDA, CDR2 SQIVND (reference sequence). Trimming removed 5 bases at V and 1 base at J, with 17 bases between. The length of the CDR3 is 16 residues. CDR3 sequence: CASSPLRGPGNTEAFF. The CDR3 DNA sequence: TGTGCCAGTAGTCCCCTCCGGGGGCCGGGGAACACTGAAGCTTTCTTT. Full variable domain (rest looked up from reference TRBV19 and TRBJ1-1): DGGITQSPKYLFRKEGQNVTLSCEQNLNHDAMYWYRQDPGQGLRLIYYSQIVNDFQKGDIAEGYSVSREKKESFPLTVTSAQKNPTAFYLCASSPLRGPGNTEAFFGQGTRLTVV.

The chain combines TRBV6-4 with TRBJ2-5; TRBD2 might be the D (6 bases). This CDR3 has 13 residues. Between the trimmed V and J ends, which lost 0 bases and 7 bases, there was a span of 9 bases. Germline lookup yields CDR1 MRHNA and CDR2 SNTAGT. CDR3 residues: CASSDSRGTTQYF. DNA for the CDR3: TGTGCCAGCAGTGACTCACGGGGGACGACCCAGTACTTC.

This chain uses TRBV28 with TRBJ2-7; 8 bases are a match to TRBD2. The CDR3 is 17 amino acids. CDR1 is MDHEN, CDR2 SYDVKM, per germline. V lost 5 bases, J lost 4 bases, and 16 bases stayed unmatched. CDR3 nucleotide sequence: TGTGCCAGCAGTCCCCCAATGGGTGCGGGAGGAGCATACGAGCAGTACTTC. Its protein product is CASSPPMGAGGAYEQYF.

The chain joins TRBV29-1 to TRBJ2-5; 7 positions match TRBD1. With V trimmed by 5 bases and J by 1 base, 10 bases remained unmatched. The CDR3 is 15 amino acids. CDR1 is SQVTM and CDR2 is ANQGSEA in the germline V gene. The CDR3 DNA follows: TGCAGCGTTTGGGGGCCCGGGACAGTCCAAGAGACCCAGTACTTC. This encodes CSVWGPGTVQETQYF.

The CDR3 region is CASTSGGVGNEQFF. CDR3 bases: TGTGCCAGCACCTCAGGGGGGGTTGGGAATGAGCAGTTCTTC. The chain uses TRBV6-5 and TRBJ2-1; D is possibly TRBD1 or TRBD2 (7 bases each). This CDR3 is built from 14 residues. V was pared by 7 bases and J by 7 bases, with 17 bases between. Germline V gene sequence: CDR1 MNHEY, CDR2 SVGAGI.

The DNA for the CDR3 is TGTGCCAGTAGTCAACGGCGGGAGATTGGGGGAACTGAGCAGTTCTTC. Translated: CASSQRREIGGTEQFF. The chain is built from TRBV19 and TRBJ2-1, with 7 bases lining up with TRBD2. CDR3 length equals 16 residues. CDR1 and CDR2 (germline): LNHDA, SQIVND (reference sequence). V lost 5 bases to trimming and J lost 9 bases; unmatched junction nucleotides: 16. Filled out from reference TRBV19 and TRBJ2-1, the complete variable domain reads DGGITQSPKYLFRKEGQNVTLSCEQNLNHDAMYWYRQDPGQGLRLIYYSQIVNDFQKGDIAEGYSVSREKKESFPLTVTSAQKNPTAFYLCASSQRREIGGTEQFFGPGTRLTVL.

The chain links TRBV27 to TRBJ2-2; D tentatively fits TRBD1 or TRBD2 (6 bases each). The CDR3 spans 16 residues. Deletions cut 10 bases from V and 3 bases from J, with 21 bases between. Germline V CDR1 and CDR2: MNHEY, SMNVEV (reference sequence). The CDR3 bases are TGTGCCACCACGAGTTTGGCGGGGACATACACCGGGGAGCTGTTTTTT. Its translation: CATTSLAGTYTGELFF.

V is TRBV19 and J is TRBJ1-5; D gene unclear. Trimming cost V 5 bases and J 3 bases, with 14 bases left between them. Germline CDR1 is LNHDA and CDR2 is SQIVND (reference sequence). The CDR3 covers 15 residues. CDR3 sequence reads: CASSRQSWDNQPQHF. The CDR3 DNA reads as TGTGCCAGTAGTCGTCAATCCTGGGACAATCAGCCCCAGCATTTT.

The rearrangement uses TRBV28 and TRBJ1-1; the match to TRBD1 covers 7 bases. This CDR3 has 14 amino acids. The ends lost 4 bases at V and 0 bases at J; junction bases unmatched: 2. Germline V gene data show CDR1 as MDHEN and CDR2 as SYDVKM. Here the CDR3 DNA reads TGTGCCAGCAGTTGGGGACAGATGAACACTGAAGCTTTCTTT. The encoded protein is CASSWGQMNTEAFF. The full variable domain, with the rest looked up from reference TRBV28 and TRBJ1-1, is DVKVTQSSRYLVKRTGEKVFLECVQDMDHENMFWYRQDPGLGLRLIYFSYDVKMKEKGDIPEGYSVSREKKERFSLILESASTNQTSMYLCASSWGQMNTEAFFGQGTRLTVV.

The chain carries TRBV7-2 and TRBJ1-3; D not certain. This CDR3 is built from 15 residues. V lost 4 bases and J 4 bases, leaving 14 bases between the germline ends. Germline V gives CDR1 SGHTA, CDR2 FQGNSA. The CDR3 DNA reads TGTGCCAGCAGCTCCACTTCACGAGGAGGAAACACCATATATTTT. Its protein is CASSSTSRGGNTIYF.

This chain uses TRBV6-5 with TRBJ2-1; 13 bases match TRBD2. Germline V gene data show CDR1 as MNHEY and CDR2 as SVGAGI. The CDR3 spans 15 residues. The trim removed 6 bases at V and 7 bases at J, leaving 6 bases unmatched. The CDR3, as DNA: TGTGCCAGCAGCCGACTAGCGGGAGGCACAAATGAGCAGTTCTTC. This gives the protein CASSRLAGGTNEQFF.

The V gene is TRBV13, the J gene TRBJ2-4; no firm D call. Between the trimmed V and J ends, which lost 5 bases and 1 base, there was a span of 12 bases. Germline V gene sequence: CDR1 PRHDT, CDR2 FYEKMQ (reference sequence). CDR3 size: 15 residues. CDR3 protein: CASSPRVVAKNIQYF. The CDR3 nucleotides read TGTGCCAGCAGCCCCCGGGTAGTGGCCAAAAACATTCAGTACTTC.

This rearrangement joins TRBV4-1 to TRBJ2-1, with D perhaps matching TRBD2 (6 bases). V was cut by 1 base and J by 9 bases, with 16 bases left in between. Germline V gives CDR1 MGHRA, CDR2 YSYEKL. The CDR3 runs to 15 residues. The DNA of the CDR3 is TGCGCCAGCAGCCAAGCGGCCGGGAGCCCCCTTGAGCAGTTCTTC. Amino acid sequence: CASSQAAGSPLEQFF.